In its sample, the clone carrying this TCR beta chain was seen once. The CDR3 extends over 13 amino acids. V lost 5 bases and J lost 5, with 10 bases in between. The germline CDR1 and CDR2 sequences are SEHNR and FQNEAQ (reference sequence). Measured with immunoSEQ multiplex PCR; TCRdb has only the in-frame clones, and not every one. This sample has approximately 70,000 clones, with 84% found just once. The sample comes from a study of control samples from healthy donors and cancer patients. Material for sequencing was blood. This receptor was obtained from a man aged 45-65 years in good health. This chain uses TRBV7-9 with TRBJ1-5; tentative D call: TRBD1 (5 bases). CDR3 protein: CASSQSGHQPQHF. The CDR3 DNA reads TGTGCCAGCAGCCAATCGGGGCATCAGCCCCAGCATTTT. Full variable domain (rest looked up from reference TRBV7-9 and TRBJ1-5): DTGVSQNPRHKITKRGQNVTFRCDPISEHNRLYWYRQTLGQGPEFLTYFQNEAQLEKSRLLSDRFSAERPKGSFSTLEIQRTEQGDSAMYLCASSQSGHQPQHFGDGTRLSIL.